These 4 T cell receptor beta chains were all obtained from the same sample, sequenced in a study of identical twins. TCRdb independently ran MiXCR on the 5' RACE reads; one entry per CDR3 protein. This sample carries about 920,000 distinct CDR3 sequences, approximately 13% of them seen once, and the ten largest clones take about 1.5%. The data also belong to a second study, concerning yellow fever vaccine responses in identical twins.

Sequencing was done on a sample of PBMCs. These receptors were taken from a woman aged 18-29 years in good health.

The rearrangement links TRBV10-3 to TRBJ2-7; D possibly matches TRBD1 or TRBD2 (6 bases each). The CDR3 is 15 amino acids. V was shortened by 10 bases and J by 2 bases, with 21 bases between the two germline ends. Germline assignment: CDR1 ENHRY and CDR2 SYGVKD. The CDR3 loop is CATAPIKGGPYEQYF. CDR3 DNA: TGTGCCACGGCTCCGATAAAGGGGGGACCCTACGAGCAGTACTTC.

The chain links TRBV7-8 to TRBJ1-2; D gene unclear. This CDR3 has 15 residues. Germline V lookup: CDR1 SGHVS, CDR2 FQNEAQ. The V end lost 1 base, the J end lost 6 bases, and 15 bases lay between the germline ends. In DNA, the CDR3 is TGTGCCAGCAGCTTAGGGGCCAGGATTCGGGATGGCTACACCTTC. The encoded protein is CASSLGARIRDGYTF.

At least ten counts were recorded for this clonotype. The rearrangement uses TRBV18 and TRBJ1-5; no reliable D call. Trimming removed 4 bases at V and 3 bases at J, with 7 bases between. Germline V gene lookup returns CDR1 KGHSH and CDR2 LQKENI. The CDR3 length is 13 residues. This CDR3 reads CASSRESNQPQHF. The CDR3 DNA reads TGTGCCAGCTCACGGGAGTCCAATCAGCCCCAGCATTTT.

There are a few counts of this clonotype. The chain carries TRBV15 and TRBJ1-2; no reliable D call. CDR3 size: 13 residues. The V gene's germline CDR1 is LNHNV and CDR2 YYDKDF (reference sequence). The germline V and J ends were trimmed by 5 bases and 12 bases, with 19 bases remaining between them. The CDR3 sequence is CATSPTSISANTF. The CDR3 bases are TGTGCCACCAGCCCCACATCCATCAGTGCCAACACCTTC.